This TCR beta chain appears in the sequencing data of a study of blood T cell repertoires in COVID-19. The repertoire was sequenced with immunoSEQ multiplex PCR; TCRdb's copy has only in-frame clones and lacks some. The data contain a few hundred thousand clones, around 83% of them seen just once; the ten biggest clones take up about 2%. The germline V gene encodes CDR1 SGHAT and CDR2 FQNNGV. The CDR3 totals 16 residues. After removal of 6 bases from V and 0 bases from J, the junction contained 8 bases not matched to a gene. The source is a man aged 25-45 years who had recovered from COVID-19. The material sequenced was peripheral blood. V is TRBV11-2 and J is TRBJ1-1, with 9 bases matching TRBD1. The chain's CDR3 is CASRLGTGIMNTEAFF. The CDR3 coding sequence is TGTGCCAGCAGATTGGGGACAGGGATCATGAACACTGAAGCTTTCTTT.